What follows are 25 T cell receptor beta chains derived from one specimen sequenced in a study of T-cell reconstitution after alpha-beta-depleted transplantation in children. Unique molecular identifiers were incorporated into the prepared TCRbeta library. TCRdb passed the PCR reads through MiXCR, listing each CDR3 protein once. The sample has hundreds of thousands of distinct CDR3 sequences; approximately 9% are singletons. The material sequenced was PBMCs from the stem cell graft donor, taken from the stem cell graft. These receptors came from a human donor who donated a stem cell graft to a child with acute lymphoblastic leukemia.

Many counts were recorded for this clonotype. This chain uses TRBV9 with TRBJ1-2; D may be TRBD1 (6 bases). V gave up 0 bases and J gave up 5 bases, with 8 bases separating them. The CDR3 length is 13 residues. Germline CDR1 and CDR2: SGDLS and YYNGEE. The CDR3 spells CASSVATGYGYTF. CDR3 coding DNA: TGTGCCAGCAGCGTAGCGACAGGTTATGGCTACACCTTC.

This chain connects TRBV7-9 to TRBJ2-1, with TRBD1 as a possible D gene (5 bases). Trimming stripped 7 bases from V and 15 bases from J, with 22 bases between. Germline CDR1 is SEHNR and CDR2 is FQNEAQ (reference sequence). The CDR3 totals 13 residues. This CDR3 reads CASMHNGGQGWFF. The CDR3 DNA reads as TGTGCCAGCATGCATAATGGCGGCCAGGGCTGGTTCTTC.

This clonotype was counted many times. The V gene is TRBV5-1, the J gene TRBJ1-5; 8 nucleotides agree with TRBD1. The germline V gene has CDR1 SGHRS and CDR2 YFSETQ. This CDR3 has 15 residues. With 0 bases clipped from V and 7 bases from J, the junction kept 6 bases outside the gene matches. The CDR3 sequence is CASSLVAGGGQPQHF. The CDR3, as DNA: TGCGCCAGCAGCTTGGTGGCAGGGGGCGGACAGCCCCAGCATTTT.

The CDR3 region is CASTREAGIFGANVLTF. CDR3 DNA sequence: TGTGCCAGCACCCGAGAGGCAGGGATCTTTGGGGCCAACGTCCTGACTTTC. This sequence joins TRBV7-9 and TRBJ2-6, with TRBD1 as a possible D gene (5 bases). The CDR3 covers 17 residues. The germline V gene has CDR1 SEHNR and CDR2 FQNEAQ (reference sequence). The ends were cut back, 7 bases at V and 3 bases at J, with 19 bases in the middle.

This clonotype appeared a few times. The rearrangement uses TRBV15 and TRBJ2-1; 10 bases line up with TRBD2. The CDR3 length is 18 residues. J lost 4 bases, V lost 1 base, and 10 bases had no gene match. In germline, CDR1 is LNHNV, CDR2 YYDKDF (reference sequence). CDR3 DNA: TGTGCCACCAGCAGAGGGAGTCCTAGCGGGGGAGGATACAATGAGCAGTTCTTC. Encoded protein: CATSRGSPSGGGYNEQFF.

This clonotype was counted a few times. CDR3 sequence: CASSPQTADPKAFF. DNA of the CDR3: TGTGCCAGTAGTCCGCAGACGGCCGACCCCAAAGCTTTCTTT. This chain connects TRBV19 to TRBJ1-1; D not certain. CDR3 length equals 14 residues. V was shortened by 5 bases and J by 9 bases, with 19 bases between the two germline ends. Germline V CDR1 and CDR2: LNHDA, SQIVND (reference sequence).

This clonotype appeared a few times. V gene TRBV7-6 combines with J gene TRBJ2-5; TRBD2 aligns across 9 bases. The trim removed 4 bases at V and 2 bases at J, leaving 5 bases unmatched. The germline CDR1 and CDR2 sequences are SGHVS and FNYEAQ. CDR3 size: 15 residues. CDR3 amino acids: CASSSTSGRQETQYF. CDR3 coding DNA: TGTGCCAGCAGCTCGACTAGCGGACGACAAGAGACCCAGTACTTC.

The chain recombines TRBV12-3 or TRBV12-4 with TRBJ2-1; 10 nucleotides align to TRBD2. The trim removed 6 bases at V and 7 bases at J, leaving 6 bases unmatched. The CDR3 contains 14 residues. CDR3 sequence reads: CASRTGLARNEQFF. CDR3 bases: TGTGCCAGCAGGACGGGACTAGCGAGGAATGAGCAGTTCTTC.

This clonotype was found a few times. V and J are TRBV6-1 and TRBJ1-2; no clear D. The CDR3 has 13 residues. The V end was cut by 5 bases, the J end by 5 bases, with 12 bases between. Germline assignment: CDR1 MNHNS and CDR2 SASEGT. CDR3 bases: TGTGCCAGCAGTCTCTCACATCGATATGGCTACACCTTC. Its protein is CASSLSHRYGYTF.

This clonotype was seen at least ten times. V is TRBV28 and J is TRBJ1-4; a possible D gene is TRBD1 (6 bases). Trimming pared 4 bases from V and 3 bases from J, leaving 18 bases between. Looked up from germline, CDR1 is MDHEN and CDR2 is SYDVKM. The length of the CDR3 is 17 residues. The CDR3 sequence: CASSSSWRGSANEKLFF. CDR3 DNA: TGTGCCAGCAGTTCTTCATGGAGGGGGTCGGCTAATGAAAAACTGTTTTTT.

The chain employs TRBV20-1 and TRBJ2-3; 8 nucleotides line up with TRBD1. This CDR3 comprises 15 residues. CDR1 is DFQATT, CDR2 SNEGSKA, per germline (reference sequence). After removal of 4 bases from V and 7 bases from J, the junction contained 13 bases not matched to a gene. The CDR3, as DNA: TGCAGTGCTATTTCTCCGGGACAGGCTAGGAATACGCAGTATTTT. Translation gives CSAISPGQARNTQYF.

The V gene is TRBV7-2, the J gene TRBJ2-3, with 8 nucleotides matching TRBD2. The V segment lost 6 bases and the J segment 3 bases; nucleotides outside the gene matches: 14. Germline V lookup: CDR1 SGHTA, CDR2 FQGNSA. The CDR3 extends over 17 amino acids. The CDR3 loop reads CASRPPGLASLTDTQYF. DNA of the CDR3: TGTGCCAGCAGACCCCCCGGACTAGCTAGCTTGACAGATACGCAGTATTTT.

The sample holds many counts of this clonotype. The genes are TRBV2 and TRBJ2-2, with D possibly being TRBD1 (6 bases). Germline CDR1 reads SNHLY; CDR2 reads FYNNEI. Deletions cut 7 bases from V and 0 bases from J, with 9 bases between. The CDR3 has 14 residues. The CDR3 region has the DNA TGTGCCAGCACTAGGACAGCGAACACCGGGGAGCTGTTTTTT. Translation gives CASTRTANTGELFF.

This chain joins TRBV12-3 or TRBV12-4 and TRBJ1-2, with 8 positions matching TRBD1. CDR3 length equals 17 residues. With V trimmed by 3 bases and J by 3 bases, 12 bases remained unmatched. CDR3 amino acids: CASSFRPGTGNHYGYTF. For the CDR3, the DNA is TGTGCCAGCAGTTTCCGACCTGGGACAGGAAACCACTATGGCTACACCTTC.

This clonotype was detected many times. The J gene is TRBJ2-7, the V gene TRBV6-2 or TRBV6-3, with D possibly matching TRBD2 (5 bases). The length of the CDR3 is 15 residues. Germline values: CDR1 MNHEY, CDR2 SVGEGT. Trimming cost V 1 base and J 2 bases, with 12 bases left between them. The CDR3: CASSYYGGGTYEQYF. The CDR3, as DNA: TGTGCCAGCAGTTACTACGGCGGAGGCACCTACGAGCAGTACTTC.

The sample holds many counts of this clonotype. J is TRBJ2-7 and V is TRBV4-3, with TRBD2 matching 10 bases. J lost 2 bases, V lost 1 base, and 2 bases had no gene match. Germline CDR1 reads LGHNA; CDR2 reads YSLEER. This CDR3 is 15 amino acids long. The DNA of the CDR3 is TGCGCCAGCAGCCAAGTAACTAGCGGGACCTACGAGCAGTACTTC. Residues: CASSQVTSGTYEQYF.

This clonotype was seen more than once but under ten times. The chain recombines TRBV7-8 with TRBJ1-5, with 11 bases aligning to TRBD1. This CDR3 comprises 16 residues. The J segment lost 0 bases and the V segment lost 5 bases, leaving 3 bases of the junction unmatched. The germline V gene encodes CDR1 SGHVS and CDR2 FQNEAQ. In DNA form, the CDR3 reads TGTGCCAGCAGCCGGGACAGGGGGTATAGCAATCAGCCCCAGCATTTT. This gives the protein CASSRDRGYSNQPQHF.

The table lists this clonotype with a few counts. The genes are TRBV12-3 or TRBV12-4 and TRBJ2-1, with a tentative D call TRBD2 (5 bases). Trimming left V 1 base short and J 7 bases short, with 11 bases between. The CDR3 spans 14 residues. The chain's CDR3 is CASSLVQDWNEQFF. In DNA, the CDR3 is TGTGCCAGCAGTTTAGTCCAGGACTGGAATGAGCAGTTCTTC.

In nucleotides, the CDR3 is TGCAGCGTTGAGACGAGGAAGGATTCACCCCTCCACTTT. Encoded protein: CSVETRKDSPLHF. J is TRBJ1-6 and V is TRBV29-1; no definite D call. V dropped 3 bases and J dropped 8 bases, with 11 bases sitting between them. The germline V gene has CDR1 SQVTM and CDR2 ANQGSEA. The CDR3 contains 13 residues.

The rearrangement joins TRBV18 to TRBJ1-2; the match to TRBD1 covers 7 bases. V was clipped by 4 bases and J by 0 bases; unmatched bases: 8. This CDR3 contains 16 residues. Germline V gives CDR1 KGHSH, CDR2 LQKENI. CDR3 nucleotides: TGTGCCAGCTCACAGTTCGCTACAGGGGCTAACTATGGCTACACCTTC. Its protein product is CASSQFATGANYGYTF.

A few counts support this clonotype. The V and J genes are TRBV4-1 and TRBJ1-6, with 7 bases aligning to TRBD1. This CDR3 region has 15 residues. The germline V gene encodes CDR1 MGHRA and CDR2 YSYEKL. Trimming removed 1 base from V and 8 bases from J; junction bases left unmatched: 5. CDR3 protein: CASSQVGQSDSPLHF. The DNA of the CDR3 is TGCGCCAGCAGCCAAGTGGGACAGAGTGATTCACCCCTCCACTTT.

This clonotype has a count of ten or more. V usage is TRBV20-1 and J usage is TRBJ1-2; possibly TRBD1 for D (5 bases). From germline, CDR1 is DFQATT and CDR2 SNEGSKA (reference sequence). The length of the CDR3 is 16 residues. V shed 0 bases and J shed 3 bases, with 17 bases lying between them. The CDR3 spells CSARDSAGEADYGYTF. The CDR3 DNA follows: TGCAGTGCTAGAGATTCCGCGGGGGAGGCTGACTATGGCTACACCTTC.

V is TRBV5-6 and J is TRBJ1-1; maybe TRBD1 (5 bases). The CDR3 runs 14 residues. V shed 4 bases and J shed 6 bases, with 16 bases lying between them. Germline loops: CDR1 SGHDT, CDR2 YYEEEE. The CDR3 region is CASSPFQTEPEAFF. CDR3 DNA: TGTGCCAGCAGCCCGTTTCAGACAGAGCCTGAAGCTTTCTTT.

Only a few counts were recorded for this clonotype. V gene TRBV6-1 combines with J gene TRBJ2-7, with D possibly TRBD1 on 6 matching bases. The V end was cut by 6 bases, the J end by 5 bases, with 23 bases between. Germline CDR1 MNHNS, CDR2 SASEGT. The CDR3 is 16 residues long. For the CDR3, the DNA is TGTGCCAGCAGCCCTGGGGGCTACCGGACAACGAACGAGCAGTACTTC. Translating it yields CASSPGGYRTTNEQYF.

This clonotype appeared many times. V is TRBV19 and J is TRBJ1-5; D uncertain. V lost 10 bases, J lost 5 bases, and 24 bases lay in between. Germline CDR1 is LNHDA and CDR2 is SQIVND (reference sequence). The CDR3 is 16 amino acids. CDR3 nucleotide sequence: TGTGCCACCCATCGTAGGGCAGGCCGAACGGATCAGCCCCAGCATTTT. Its protein product is CATHRRAGRTDQPQHF.